The entry below describes one TCR beta chain. Per the original methods: Counts of nucleated cells, estimated from reference gene primer amplification, were obtained. The repertoire was sequenced with immunoSEQ multiplex PCR; TCRdb's copy has only in-frame clones and lacks some. The DNA gave D and trimming, while V, J and clone size come from that table. The data hold a few hundred thousand clones, with 90% observed a single time. J gave up 6 bases and V 4 bases, and 4 bases lay outside the gene matches. The CDR3 covers 15 residues. CDR1 MNHEY and CDR2 SVGEGT come from the germline V gene. Enrolment of Seattle patients took place during active infection, and they were followed longitudinally. This sample stems from a study of blood T cell repertoires in COVID-19. Study-wide context: Samples representing acute and convalescent COVID-19 were sourced from the United States, Italy and Spain. PBMCs, B-cell-depleted T cells, or T cells were the source of the cDNA or gDNA that made up the material.

The J gene is TRBJ2-5, the V gene TRBV6-2 or TRBV6-3; 14 bases are a match to TRBD2. What was sequenced was peripheral blood. This clonotype was obtained from a woman between 55 and 75 years old with COVID-19, enrolled during active disease. The CDR3 region is CASSLTSGGEKTQYF. The CDR3 DNA is TGTGCCAGCAGTTTGACTAGCGGGGGGGAGAAGACCCAGTACTTC.